A single sample is the source of the 15 T cell receptor beta chains below, sequenced in a study of CD8 T cells in ankylosing spondylitis. Whole-study findings and limits: What seemed typical of ankylosing spondylitis blood was a TCR beta motif built from roughly eight highly homologous variants.

Each CDR3 protein gets one entry after TCRdb re-called the 5' RACE reads with MiXCR. The table records 450,000 or so distinct CDR3 sequences, roughly 27% of them present only once. What these receptors recognize is not known. Sequences were obtained from blood, either unsorted or a sorted T cell fraction (not recorded which). The receptors here all came from a male donor with ankylosing spondylitis.

This clonotype was picked up a small number of times. The V gene is TRBV5-1, the J gene TRBJ2-3; 11 nucleotides line up with TRBD2. CDR1 is SGHRS, CDR2 YFSETQ, per germline. V dropped 2 bases and J dropped 4; count of bases not matched to a gene: 3. This CDR3 region has 15 residues. CDR3 DNA: TGCGCCAGCAGCTTACCGGGACTAGCGGCAGATACGCAGTATTTT. Translation gives CASSLPGLAADTQYF.

V gene TRBV7-9 combines with J gene TRBJ2-7; 7 bases agree with TRBD1. This CDR3 is 13 amino acids long. Germline-derived CDR1 and CDR2 are SEHNR and FQNEAQ (reference sequence). The trim removed 5 bases at V and 7 bases at J, leaving 8 bases unmatched. CDR3 DNA: TGTGCCAGCAGCCACGACAGGGTGGGGGAGCAGTACGTC. Amino acid sequence: CASSHDRVGEQYV.

This clonotype has just a few counts. This rearrangement joins TRBV5-1 to TRBJ1-2, with 7 bases identical to TRBD1. CDR3 length: 16 amino acids. Germline V gene data show CDR1 as SGHRS and CDR2 as YFSETQ. The ends lost 2 bases at V and 0 bases at J; junction bases unmatched: 7. CDR3 DNA: TGCGCCAGCAGCTTCCGGGACAGCTTAGCTAACTATGGCTACACCTTC. It yields the protein CASSFRDSLANYGYTF.

The table lists this clonotype with a few counts. This chain joins TRBV11-2 and TRBJ1-6, with D perhaps TRBD1 (5 bases). V was cut by 3 bases and J by 12 bases, with 15 bases left in between. Germline assignment: CDR1 SGHAT and CDR2 FQNNGV. CDR3 length: 14 residues. CDR3 nucleotides: TGTGCCAGCAGCTTTGGGACTCCTTCTCAACCCCTCCACTTT. Translation: CASSFGTPSQPLHF.

The V call is TRBV12-3 or TRBV12-4, the J call TRBJ2-1, with 10 bases that match TRBD1. With 4 bases clipped from V and 6 bases from J, the junction kept 6 bases outside the gene matches. This CDR3 contains 15 residues. As DNA, the CDR3 is TGTGCCAGCAGTTCAGGGACAGGGGTTTTCAATGAGCAGTTCTTC. This sequence encodes CASSSGTGVFNEQFF.

This clonotype occurred a few times. The rearrangement uses TRBV25-1 and TRBJ2-1; 11 bases map to TRBD2. Germline values: CDR1 MGHDK, CDR2 SYGVNS. The CDR3 sequence is 16 residues long. Losses at the gene ends were 2 bases for V and 4 bases for J; bases not matched to a gene: 4. The CDR3 region is CASSEAGTSGYNEQFF. Written as DNA, the CDR3 is TGTGCCAGCAGTGAAGCCGGGACTAGCGGATACAATGAGCAGTTCTTC.

This clonotype was seen a few times. The chain couples TRBV3-1 to TRBJ2-1; 8 positions match TRBD1. V lost 4 bases and J lost 4; bases outside the gene matches: 6. The CDR3 sequence is 15 residues long. CDR1 is LGHDT and CDR2 is YNNKEL in the germline V gene (reference sequence). The chain's CDR3 is CASSLLGQGYNEQFF. In DNA form, the CDR3 reads TGTGCCAGCAGCCTCCTAGGACAGGGTTACAATGAGCAGTTCTTC.

This sequence joins TRBV20-1 and TRBJ2-1, with D possibly matching TRBD1 (5 bases). Germline CDR1 and CDR2: DFQATT and SNEGSKA (reference sequence). Trimming removed 5 bases from V and 7 bases from J, with 9 bases in between. This CDR3 is 11 amino acids long. The CDR3 region is CSAWGRNEQFF. CDR3 DNA sequence: TGCAGTGCTTGGGGCCGGAATGAGCAGTTCTTC.

Only a few counts were recorded for this clonotype. The genes are TRBV2 and TRBJ2-7; 8 positions agree with TRBD2. The CDR3 covers 15 residues. CDR1 and CDR2 from the germline V gene are SNHLY and FYNNEI. The V and J ends lost 2 bases and 6 bases, in that order; junction bases with no gene match: 9. The CDR3 sequence is CASSESSGSFSEQYV. The DNA of the CDR3 is TGTGCCAGCAGTGAATCGAGCGGGAGCTTTTCCGAGCAGTACGTC.

A few counts support this clonotype. This chain uses TRBV29-1 with TRBJ1-2; 7 positions agree with TRBD1. The CDR3 extends over 12 amino acids. The J segment lost 8 bases and the V segment lost 6 bases, leaving 9 bases of the junction unmatched. Germline assignment: CDR1 SQVTM and CDR2 ANQGSEA. CDR3 DNA sequence: TGCAGCGTCCTATCAGGGGGGGACGGCTACACCTTC. This sequence encodes CSVLSGGDGYTF.

This chain links TRBV7-9 with TRBJ2-1; TRBD2 matches at 7 bases. Germline CDR1 reads SEHNR; CDR2 reads FQNEAQ (reference sequence). The CDR3 has 16 residues. V lost 5 bases and J lost 6; bases outside the gene matches: 13. The CDR3 loop is CASSLRPREELNEQFF. For the CDR3, the DNA is TGTGCCAGCAGCCTCCGCCCCCGGGAGGAGCTCAATGAGCAGTTCTTC. Supplemented by reference TRBV7-9 and TRBJ2-1, the full variable domain reads DTGVSQNPRHKITKRGQNVTFRCDPISEHNRLYWYRQTLGQGPEFLTYFQNEAQLEKSRLLSDRFSAERPKGSFSTLEIQRTEQGDSAMYLCASSLRPREELNEQFFGPGTRLTVL.

This clonotype has only a few counts. The V call is TRBV11-2, the J call TRBJ1-6, with a weak D call TRBD1 (6 bases). The CDR3 consists of 15 residues. Between the trimmed V and J ends, which lost 3 bases and 9 bases, there was a span of 15 bases. Germline lookup yields CDR1 SGHAT and CDR2 FQNNGV. CDR3 residues: CASSFTGKGPSPLHF. CDR3 DNA: TGTGCCAGCAGCTTTACAGGGAAGGGACCTTCACCCCTCCACTTT.

This chain links TRBV20-1 with TRBJ2-5; D is perhaps TRBD2 (6 bases). V shed 2 bases and J shed 4 bases, with 8 bases lying between them. Germline values: CDR1 DFQATT, CDR2 SNEGSKA (reference sequence). There are 12 residues in the CDR3. The DNA of the CDR3 is TGCAGTGCTAGACAGGGAGGAGAGACCCAGTACTTC. Amino acid sequence: CSARQGGETQYF.

The J gene is TRBJ1-1, the V gene TRBV5-1; possible D gene TRBD1, 6 bases. V lost 0 bases to trimming and J lost 1 base, with 10 bases between them. The CDR3 extends over 15 amino acids. Germline CDR1 and CDR2: SGHRS and YFSETQ. The CDR3 coding sequence is TGCGCCAGCAGCTTGGCAGGGGTAGAGAACACTGAAGCTTTCTTT. Translation: CASSLAGVENTEAFF.

This clonotype appeared a few times. This chain joins TRBV11-2 and TRBJ2-1; 8 bases agree with TRBD2. Germline lookup yields CDR1 SGHAT and CDR2 FQNNGV. The CDR3 is 17 amino acids. The V segment lost 1 base and the J segment 5 bases; nucleotides outside the gene matches: 10. The DNA for the CDR3 is TGTGCCAGCAGCTTAGTGGGTCTTGCGGGGGGCCACAATGAGCAGTTCTTC. Translation gives CASSLVGLAGGHNEQFF.